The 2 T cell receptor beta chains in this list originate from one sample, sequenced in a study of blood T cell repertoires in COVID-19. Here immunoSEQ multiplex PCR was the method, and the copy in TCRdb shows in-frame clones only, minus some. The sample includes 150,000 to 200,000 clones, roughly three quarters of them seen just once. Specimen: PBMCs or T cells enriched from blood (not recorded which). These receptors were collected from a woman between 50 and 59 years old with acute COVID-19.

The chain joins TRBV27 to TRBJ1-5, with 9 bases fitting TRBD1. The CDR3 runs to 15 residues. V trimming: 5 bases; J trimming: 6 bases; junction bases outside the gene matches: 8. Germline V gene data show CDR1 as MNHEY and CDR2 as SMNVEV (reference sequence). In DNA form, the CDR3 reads TGTGCCAGCAGTCGACCCGGGACAGGGTTTCAGCCCCAGCATTTT. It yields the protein CASSRPGTGFQPQHF.

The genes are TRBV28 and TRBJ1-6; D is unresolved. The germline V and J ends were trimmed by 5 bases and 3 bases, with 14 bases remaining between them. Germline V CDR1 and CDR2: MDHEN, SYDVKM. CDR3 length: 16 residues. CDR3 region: CASSRAQKLYNSPLHF. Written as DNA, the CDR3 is TGTGCCAGCAGTCGTGCACAGAAGCTCTATAATTCACCCCTCCACTTT.